The sequence of this TCR beta chain was determined in a study of T-cell reconstitution after alpha-beta-depleted transplantation in children. The V gene's germline CDR1 is DFQATT and CDR2 SNEGSKA (reference sequence). V lost 6 bases, J lost 8 bases, and 16 bases lay in between. This CDR3 region has 12 residues. Preparing the TCRbeta library involved the use of unique molecular identifiers. TCRdb reprocessed the PCR reads via MiXCR and lists one record per CDR3 protein. The sample has around 200,000 distinct CDR3 sequences; 9.5% to 13% are singletons. This clonotype turned up a few times. What it binds is not known. Study-level findings and limits: By one year post-transplant, T-cell counts and diversity largely arose from T cells that were newly produced. Surviving thymic progenitors and recipient T cells were the source of high TCRbeta diversity at day 60 in some patients. About two months after transplant, alpha-beta T cells reportedly came from several hundred expanded graft clones.

The rearrangement joins TRBV20-1 to TRBJ1-2, with D perhaps matching TRBD1 (5 bases). This specimen consisted of PBMCs, obtained before TCRalphabeta/CD19-depleted stem cell transplant. The source is a child less than two years old with acute myeloid leukemia, due to receive a stem cell transplant. The DNA of the CDR3 is TGCAGTGCCAACGGGGGGGTTCGGGGCTACACCTTC. Translated, it gives CSANGGVRGYTF.